Below are 5 T cell receptor beta chains sequenced from a single sample in a study of blood T cell repertoires in COVID-19. The data were produced by immunoSEQ multiplex PCR, yet TCRdb's version contains in-frame clones alone and is incomplete. The sample shows 120,000 to 150,000 clones, 89% of them seen only once. Sequenced material: peripheral blood. These receptors were collected from a human donor in a cohort sampled during active COVID-19.

This chain joins TRBV5-1 and TRBJ2-5; perhaps TRBD1 as D (5 bases). CDR3 length: 15 amino acids. Germline V gene lookup returns CDR1 SGHRS and CDR2 YFSETQ. Trimming shortened V by 0 bases and J by 5 bases, and 14 bases separated the two germline ends. The CDR3 spells CASSLGGNPGETQYF. Here the CDR3 DNA reads TGCGCCAGCAGCTTGGGTGGGAATCCAGGGGAGACCCAGTACTTC.

The chain is built from TRBV6-6 and TRBJ2-1; 10 bases line up with TRBD2. The V gene's germline CDR1 is MNHNY and CDR2 SVGAGI (reference sequence). The ends lost 1 base at V and 2 bases at J; junction bases unmatched: 2. This CDR3 is 16 amino acids long. CDR3 region: CASSYWLAGAYNEQFF. As DNA, the CDR3 is TGTGCCAGCAGTTACTGGCTAGCGGGGGCCTACAATGAGCAGTTCTTC.

The chain employs TRBV12-3 or TRBV12-4 and TRBJ1-1, with D hard to call. The CDR3 is made up of 12 amino acids. Trimming shortened V by 3 bases and J by 5 bases, and 7 bases separated the two germline ends. CDR3 sequence reads: CASSFRVTEAFF. CDR3 nucleotides: TGTGCCAGCAGTTTTCGGGTAACTGAAGCTTTCTTT.

V and J are TRBV6-5 and TRBJ1-1, with D uncertain. Germline CDR1 is MNHEY and CDR2 is SVGAGI. V shed 0 bases and J shed 1 base, with 6 bases lying between them. This CDR3 is built from 14 residues. The CDR3 region is CASSYSEGNTEAFF. Here the CDR3 DNA reads TGTGCCAGCAGTTACTCTGAGGGGAACACTGAAGCTTTCTTT.

The rearrangement links TRBV18 to TRBJ1-1, with D hard to call. With 4 bases removed from V and 0 bases from J, the gap between germline ends came to 3 bases. The V gene's germline CDR1 is KGHSH and CDR2 LQKENI. There are 12 residues in the CDR3. The CDR3 nucleotides read TGTGCCAGCTCACTATTGAACACTGAAGCTTTCTTT. Amino acid sequence: CASSLLNTEAFF.